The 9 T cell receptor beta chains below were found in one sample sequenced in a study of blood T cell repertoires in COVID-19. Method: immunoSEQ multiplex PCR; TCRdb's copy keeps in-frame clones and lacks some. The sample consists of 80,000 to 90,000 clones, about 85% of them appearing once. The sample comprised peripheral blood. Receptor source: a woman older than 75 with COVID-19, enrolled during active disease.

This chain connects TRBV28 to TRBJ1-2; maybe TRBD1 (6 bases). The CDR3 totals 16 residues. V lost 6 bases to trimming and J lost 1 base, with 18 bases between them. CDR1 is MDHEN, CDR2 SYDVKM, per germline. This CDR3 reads CASSLPQDSYNYGYTF. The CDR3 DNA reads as TGTGCCAGCAGCCTTCCACAGGACAGCTATAACTATGGCTACACCTTC.

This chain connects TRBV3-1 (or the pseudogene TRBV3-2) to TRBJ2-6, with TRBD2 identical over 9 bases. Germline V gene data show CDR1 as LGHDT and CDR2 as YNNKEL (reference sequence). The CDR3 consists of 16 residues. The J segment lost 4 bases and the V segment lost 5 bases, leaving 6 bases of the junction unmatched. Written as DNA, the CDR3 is TGTGCCAGCAGCGCATTAGCGGGAGCAGGGGCCAACGTCCTGACTTTC. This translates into CASSALAGAGANVLTF.

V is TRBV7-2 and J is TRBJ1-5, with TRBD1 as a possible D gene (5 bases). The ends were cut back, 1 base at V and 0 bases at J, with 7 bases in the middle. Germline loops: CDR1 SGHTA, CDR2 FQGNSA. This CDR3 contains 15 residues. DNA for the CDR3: TGTGCCAGCAGCTTAGTAGGGGATAGCAATCAGCCCCAGCATTTT. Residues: CASSLVGDSNQPQHF.

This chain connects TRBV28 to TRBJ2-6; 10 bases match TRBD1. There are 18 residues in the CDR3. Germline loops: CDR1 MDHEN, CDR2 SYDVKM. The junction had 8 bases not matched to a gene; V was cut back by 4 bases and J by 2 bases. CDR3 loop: CASSWPTGGKAGANVLTF. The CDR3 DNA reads TGTGCCAGCAGTTGGCCGACAGGGGGCAAGGCTGGGGCCAACGTCCTGACTTTC.

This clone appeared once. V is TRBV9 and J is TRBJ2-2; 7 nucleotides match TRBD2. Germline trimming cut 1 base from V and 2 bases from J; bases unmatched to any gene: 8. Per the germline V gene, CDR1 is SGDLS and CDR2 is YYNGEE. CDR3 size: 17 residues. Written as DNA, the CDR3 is TGTGCCAGCAGCGTATACCCCGCGGGGGTTAACACCGGGGAGCTGTTTTTT. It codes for CASSVYPAGVNTGELFF.

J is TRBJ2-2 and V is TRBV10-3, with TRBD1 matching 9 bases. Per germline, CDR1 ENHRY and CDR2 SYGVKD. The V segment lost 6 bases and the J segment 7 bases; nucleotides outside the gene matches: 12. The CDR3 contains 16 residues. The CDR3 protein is CAIRARTGAGYGELFF. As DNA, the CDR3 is TGTGCCATCAGAGCACGGACAGGGGCTGGGTACGGGGAGCTGTTTTTT.

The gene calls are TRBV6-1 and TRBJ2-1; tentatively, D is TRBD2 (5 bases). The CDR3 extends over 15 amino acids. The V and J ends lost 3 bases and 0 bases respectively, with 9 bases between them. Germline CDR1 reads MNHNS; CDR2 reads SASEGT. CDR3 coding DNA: TGTGCCAGCAGTGACCCGGGGAGCTCCTACAATGAGCAGTTCTTC. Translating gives CASSDPGSSYNEQFF.

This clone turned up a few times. The CDR3 region is CSVDDRVRTEAFF. CDR3 DNA sequence: TGCAGCGTTGATGACAGGGTTAGGACTGAAGCTTTCTTT. The chain carries TRBV29-1 and TRBJ1-1, with 7 positions matching TRBD1. From germline, CDR1 is SQVTM and CDR2 ANQGSEA. The V gene end was trimmed by 3 bases and the J gene end by 5 bases; junction bases not matched to a gene: 6. This CDR3 spans 13 amino acids.

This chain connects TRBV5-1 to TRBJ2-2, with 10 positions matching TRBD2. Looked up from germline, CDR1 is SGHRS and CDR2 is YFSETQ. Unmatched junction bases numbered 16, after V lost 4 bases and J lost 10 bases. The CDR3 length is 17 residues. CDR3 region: CASSGTWGLARDEELFF. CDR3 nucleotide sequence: TGCGCCAGCAGCGGAACCTGGGGACTAGCGCGAGACGAGGAGCTGTTTTTT.